The next 24 T cell receptor beta chains were all read from a single sample in a study of blood T cell repertoires in COVID-19. Clones were read by immunoSEQ multiplex PCR, and TCRdb kept only the in-frame ones, dropping some. The sample shows fewer than 150,000 clones, about 87% of them seen only once. Sequencing was carried out using peripheral blood. The receptor set was obtained from an older woman with acute or convalescent COVID-19.

This clone appeared a single time. V usage is TRBV15 and J usage is TRBJ2-1, with TRBD1 matching over 10 bases. Germline V gene data show CDR1 as LNHNV and CDR2 as YYDKDF (reference sequence). CDR3 length equals 15 residues. V shed 2 bases and J 5 bases; nucleotides not matched to a gene: 3. CDR3 in DNA: TGTGCCACCAGCAGATTCGGGACAGGGGACAATGAGCAGTTCTTC. This translates into CATSRFGTGDNEQFF.

V is TRBV19 and J is TRBJ2-5; no firm D call. Trimming left V 3 bases short and J 5 bases short, with 4 bases between. The CDR3 is made up of 11 amino acids. CDR1 LNHDA and CDR2 SQIVND come from the germline V gene (reference sequence). CDR3 sequence: CASSIRETQYF. CDR3 sequence (DNA): TGTGCCAGTAGTATCCGGGAGACCCAGTACTTC.

The rearrangement joins TRBV3-1 (or the pseudogene TRBV3-2) to TRBJ1-1, with D hard to call. This CDR3 contains 13 residues. V gave up 1 base and J gave up 4 bases, with 7 bases separating them. Germline loops: CDR1 LGHDT, CDR2 YNNKEL (reference sequence). CDR3 residues: CASSQGYGTEAFF. CDR3 bases: TGTGCCAGCAGCCAAGGATACGGCACTGAAGCTTTCTTT.

V is TRBV6-5 and J is TRBJ2-5; 9 bases agree with TRBD1. Germline trimming cut 2 bases from V and 4 bases from J; bases unmatched to any gene: 8. The CDR3 is 16 residues long. CDR1 MNHEY and CDR2 SVGAGI come from the germline V gene. CDR3 region: CASSYRHRGPGETQYF. CDR3 in DNA: TGTGCCAGCAGTTACCGACACAGGGGGCCGGGAGAGACCCAGTACTTC.

CDR3 DNA sequence: TGTGCCAGCAGCCCGAGTACCGGTCAGCCCCAGCATTTT. This sequence encodes CASSPSTGQPQHF. V and J are TRBV6-5 and TRBJ1-5; the D is unclear. The CDR3 is made up of 13 amino acids. Trimming left V 6 bases short and J 6 bases short, with 12 bases between. Germline assignment: CDR1 MNHEY and CDR2 SVGAGI.

The chain links TRBV13 to TRBJ1-4; 10 bases agree with TRBD1. J lost 13 bases, V lost 5 bases, and 13 bases had no gene match. Germline lookup yields CDR1 PRHDT and CDR2 FYEKMQ (reference sequence). The CDR3 has 15 residues. CDR3 coding DNA: TGTGCCAGCAGCCAGTGGACAGGGGGGCACGGAGGACTGTTTTTT. It translates to CASSQWTGGHGGLFF.

The chain uses TRBV3-1 (or the pseudogene TRBV3-2) and TRBJ2-3, with 7 positions matching TRBD1. Germline lookup yields CDR1 LGHDT and CDR2 YNNKEL (reference sequence). The CDR3 is 12 amino acids. The J segment lost 9 bases and the V segment lost 4 bases, leaving 4 bases of the junction unmatched. DNA of the CDR3: TGTGCCAGCAGCCCAACAGGGGTCACGCAGTATTTT. Its translation is CASSPTGVTQYF.

This clone has only a few counts. CDR3 region: CAWSEVAGPYNEQFF. CDR3 nucleotide sequence: TGTGCCTGGAGTGAGGTAGCGGGGCCCTACAATGAGCAGTTCTTC. J is TRBJ2-1 and V is TRBV30; 8 bases are shared with TRBD2. With V trimmed by 1 base and J by 2 bases, 4 bases remained unmatched. Germline loops: CDR1 GTSNPN, CDR2 SVGIG (reference sequence). This CDR3 is built from 15 residues.

The chain couples TRBV7-9 to TRBJ1-2; 7 positions match TRBD1. This CDR3 region has 17 residues. Germline values: CDR1 SEHNR, CDR2 FQNEAQ (reference sequence). V lost 5 bases to trimming and J lost 4 bases; unmatched junction nucleotides: 16. CDR3 residues: CASSLETGTLASYGYTF. CDR3 nucleotides: TGTGCCAGCAGCCTCGAGACAGGGACCCTTGCATCCTATGGCTACACCTTC.

V usage is TRBV21-1 and J usage is TRBJ2-7; the table's D call, TRBD2, has no DNA check behind it. TRBV21-1 is a listed pseudogene. The CDR3 is 18 residues long. The CDR3 DNA follows: TGTGCCAGCAGCGCCATCCTGGGGGGGCTAGCGGGAATAAACGAGCAGTACTTC. This gives the protein CASSAILGGLAGINEQYF.

J is TRBJ2-1 and V is TRBV15; 7 bases fit TRBD1. With 5 bases clipped from V and 2 bases from J, the junction kept 3 bases outside the gene matches. Per germline, CDR1 LNHNV and CDR2 YYDKDF (reference sequence). This CDR3 region has 14 residues. CDR3 sequence (DNA): TGTGCCACCAGCGAGGGGGCGGCCTACAATGAGCAGTTCTTC. This sequence encodes CATSEGAAYNEQFF.

This chain joins TRBV4-1 and TRBJ2-2; the match to TRBD1 covers 10 bases. This CDR3 contains 20 residues. Trimming at V came to 0 bases and at J to 1 base, leaving 11 bases not matched to a gene. CDR1 MGHRA and CDR2 YSYEKL come from the germline V gene. Here the CDR3 reads CASSQDQVTGGAGNTGELFF. The CDR3 DNA sequence: TGCGCCAGCAGCCAAGATCAGGTGACAGGGGGCGCGGGGAACACCGGGGAGCTGTTTTTT.

The rearrangement uses TRBV12-3 or TRBV12-4 and TRBJ2-1; D remains unclear. The V and J ends lost 4 bases and 3 bases respectively, with 7 bases between them. The CDR3 covers 13 residues. The CDR3 bases are TGTGCCAGCAGTTCTTCCGTCTACAATGAGCAGTTCTTC. Translated, it gives CASSSSVYNEQFF.

This clone has a single count. The rearrangement links TRBV10-2 to TRBJ2-7; 10 bases match TRBD1. V dropped 6 bases and J dropped 6; count of bases not matched to a gene: 8. CDR1 is WSHSY, CDR2 SAAADI, per germline. This CDR3 has 14 residues. CDR3 protein: CASSLGQGRSEQYF. CDR3 nucleotide sequence: TGCGCCAGCAGCTTGGGACAGGGGAGAAGCGAGCAGTACTTC.

This clone appeared once. The V and J genes are TRBV3-1 (or the pseudogene TRBV3-2) and TRBJ2-1; D not certain. This CDR3 spans 15 amino acids. The germline CDR1 and CDR2 sequences are LGHDT and YNNKEL (reference sequence). Trimming removed 2 bases from V and 0 bases from J, with 8 bases in between. CDR3 coding DNA: TGTGCCAGCAGCCAAATTCTAAGCTCCTACAATGAGCAGTTCTTC. Protein: CASSQILSSYNEQFF.

The chain employs TRBV4-2 and TRBJ1-4; TRBD1 agrees at 7 bases. The CDR3 covers 16 residues. The germline gives CDR1 LGHNA, CDR2 YNFKEQ. V lost 3 bases, J lost 6 bases, and 10 bases stayed unmatched. The CDR3 sequence: CASSQGFRQGDEKLFF. Written as DNA, the CDR3 is TGTGCCAGCAGCCAGGGATTCCGACAGGGAGATGAAAAACTGTTTTTT.

The chain joins TRBV27 to TRBJ1-3; a weak D match, TRBD1 (6 bases). The germline gives CDR1 MNHEY, CDR2 SMNVEV (reference sequence). V was cut by 4 bases and J by 0 bases, with 10 bases left in between. The CDR3 extends over 15 amino acids. DNA for the CDR3: TGTGCCAGCAGTTCCACAGGGACCTCTGGAAACACCATATATTTT. It translates to CASSSTGTSGNTIYF.

The V call is TRBV28, the J call TRBJ2-7; TRBD2 matches at 7 bases. From germline, CDR1 is MDHEN and CDR2 SYDVKM. The CDR3 is 18 residues long. With 5 bases clipped from V and 1 base from J, the junction kept 17 bases outside the gene matches. The CDR3 is CASSIGLTGLILSYEQYF. CDR3 nucleotide sequence: TGTGCCAGCAGTATAGGGTTAACGGGACTAATATTATCCTACGAGCAGTACTTC.

The V gene is TRBV7-2, the J gene TRBJ1-5; TRBD1 matches 7 bases. The germline V gene encodes CDR1 SGHTA and CDR2 FQGNSA. V shed 5 bases, J shed 2 bases, and the junction held 9 bases outside the gene matches. The CDR3 is 16 amino acids. The CDR3 protein is CASSVQGTSGNQPQHF. CDR3 nucleotides: TGTGCCAGCAGCGTACAGGGGACTTCGGGCAATCAGCCCCAGCATTTT. The full variable domain, in which reference TRBV7-2 and TRBJ1-5 provide the parts outside the CDR3, is GAGVSQSPSNKVTEKGKDVELRCDPISGHTALYWYRQSLGQGLEFLIYFQGNSAPDKSGLPSDRFSAERTGGSVSTLTIQRTQQEDSAVYLCASSVQGTSGNQPQHFGDGTRLSIL.

In the case of this clone: The junction departs from germline at one end; a sequencing error may be responsible. The same CDR3 is also encoded by other DNA sequences in this sample. This sequence joins TRBV7-7 and TRBJ2-5; D possibly corresponds to TRBD2 (6 bases). This CDR3 has 13 amino acids. Germline values: CDR1 SSHAT, CDR2 FNYEAQ (reference sequence). CDR3 protein: CASSLGGVETQYF. CDR3 nucleotides: TGTGCTAGCAGCTTGGGGGGAGTGGAGACCCAGTACTTC.

This clone was found once. The gene calls are TRBV27 and TRBJ2-2, with 7 bases fitting TRBD1. Germline CDR1 and CDR2: MNHEY and SMNVEV (reference sequence). The junction had 4 bases not matched to a gene; V was cut back by 4 bases and J by 5 bases. The CDR3 loop spans 14 amino acids. The DNA for the CDR3 is TGTGCCAGCAGTTCGACAGGGTGGACCGGGGAGCTGTTTTTT. Translation: CASSSTGWTGELFF.

The chain joins TRBV5-1 to TRBJ1-1, with 8 bases matching TRBD1. V was clipped by 4 bases and J by 0 bases; unmatched bases: 5. The germline CDR1 and CDR2 sequences are SGHRS and YFSETQ. This CDR3 is built from 15 residues. The CDR3 nucleotides read TGCGCCAGCAGCCCCGGGACAGGAATGAACACTGAAGCTTTCTTT. Its protein is CASSPGTGMNTEAFF.

CDR3: CASSPTGTRNNEQFF. The CDR3 DNA follows: TGTGCCAGCAGCCCAACCGGGACTAGGAACAATGAGCAGTTCTTC. The gene calls are TRBV3-1 (or the pseudogene TRBV3-2) and TRBJ2-1; 8 bases align to TRBD2. The V gene's germline CDR1 is LGHDT and CDR2 YNNKEL (reference sequence). The CDR3 contains 15 residues. After removal of 4 bases from V and 5 bases from J, the junction contained 7 bases not matched to a gene.

This chain connects TRBV19 to TRBJ1-4; 9 bases map to TRBD1. Germline lookup yields CDR1 LNHDA and CDR2 SQIVND (reference sequence). This CDR3 comprises 17 residues. Trimming removed 4 bases from V and 7 bases from J; junction bases left unmatched: 13. CDR3 nucleotides: TGTGCCAGTAGTACTGGACAGGGGAGCGTTGTACGTGAAAAACTGTTTTTT. Translation: CASSTGQGSVVREKLFF.